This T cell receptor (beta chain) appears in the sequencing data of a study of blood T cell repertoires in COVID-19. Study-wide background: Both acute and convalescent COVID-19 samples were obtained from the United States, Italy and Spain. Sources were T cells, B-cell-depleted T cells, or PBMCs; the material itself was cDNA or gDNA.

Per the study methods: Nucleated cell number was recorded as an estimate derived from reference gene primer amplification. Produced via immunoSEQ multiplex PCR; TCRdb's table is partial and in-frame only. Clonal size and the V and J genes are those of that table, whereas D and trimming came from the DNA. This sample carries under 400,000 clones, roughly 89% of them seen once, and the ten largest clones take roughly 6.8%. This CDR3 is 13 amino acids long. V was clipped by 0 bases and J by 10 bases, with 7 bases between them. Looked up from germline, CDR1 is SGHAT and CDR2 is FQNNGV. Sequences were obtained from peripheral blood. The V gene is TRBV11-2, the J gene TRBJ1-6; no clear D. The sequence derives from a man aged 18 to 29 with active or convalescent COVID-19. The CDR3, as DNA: TGTGCCAGCAGCTTAGATCTTAAATCACCCCTCCACTTT. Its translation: CASSLDLKSPLHF. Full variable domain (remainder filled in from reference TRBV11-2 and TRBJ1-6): EAGVAQSPRYKIIEKRQSVAFWCNPISGHATLYWYQQILGQGPKLLIQFQNNGVVDDSQLPKDRFSAERLKGVDSTLKIQPAKLEDSAVYLCASSLDLKSPLHFGNGTRLTVT.